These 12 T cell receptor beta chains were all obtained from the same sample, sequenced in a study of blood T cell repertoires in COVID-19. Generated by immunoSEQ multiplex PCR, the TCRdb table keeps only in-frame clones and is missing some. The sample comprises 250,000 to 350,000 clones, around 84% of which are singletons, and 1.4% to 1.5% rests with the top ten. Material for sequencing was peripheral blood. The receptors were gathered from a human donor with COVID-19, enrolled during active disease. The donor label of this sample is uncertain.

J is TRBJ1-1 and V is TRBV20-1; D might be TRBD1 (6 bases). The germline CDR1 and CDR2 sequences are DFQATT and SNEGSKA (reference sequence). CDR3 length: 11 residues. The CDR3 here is CGGAGNTEAFF. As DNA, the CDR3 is TGCGGGGGGGCTGGGAACACTGAAGCTTTCTTT.

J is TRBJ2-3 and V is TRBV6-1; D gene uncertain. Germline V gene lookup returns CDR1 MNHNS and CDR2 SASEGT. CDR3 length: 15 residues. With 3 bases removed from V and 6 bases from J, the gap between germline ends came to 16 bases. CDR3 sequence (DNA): TGTGCCAGCAGTGACATAATGGGCCCCCCTGATACGCAGTATTTT. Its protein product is CASSDIMGPPDTQYF.

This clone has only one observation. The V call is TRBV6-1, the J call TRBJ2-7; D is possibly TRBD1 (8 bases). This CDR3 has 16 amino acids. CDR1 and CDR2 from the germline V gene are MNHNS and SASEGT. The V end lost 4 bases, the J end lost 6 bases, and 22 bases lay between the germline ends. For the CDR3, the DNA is TGTGCCAGCAGTGTGGCGCTAGGACAGGGACTACTCGAGCAGTACTTC. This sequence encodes CASSVALGQGLLEQYF.

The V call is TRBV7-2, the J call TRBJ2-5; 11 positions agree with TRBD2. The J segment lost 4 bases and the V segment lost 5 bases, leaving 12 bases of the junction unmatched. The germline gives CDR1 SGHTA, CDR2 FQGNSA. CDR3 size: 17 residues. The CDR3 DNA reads TGTGCCAGCAGCCCAAAGGGACTAGCGGTCCGGGGAGAGACCCAGTACTTC. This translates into CASSPKGLAVRGETQYF. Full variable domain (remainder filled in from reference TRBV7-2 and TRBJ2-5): GAGVSQSPSNKVTEKGKDVELRCDPISGHTALYWYRQSLGQGLEFLIYFQGNSAPDKSGLPSDRFSAERTGGSVSTLTIQRTQQEDSAVYLCASSPKGLAVRGETQYFGPGTRLLVL.

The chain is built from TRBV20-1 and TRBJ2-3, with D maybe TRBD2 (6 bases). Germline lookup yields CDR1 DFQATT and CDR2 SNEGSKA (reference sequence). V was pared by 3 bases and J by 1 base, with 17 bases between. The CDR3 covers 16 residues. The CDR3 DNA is TGCAGTGCTAGTGGGGCAGGGAGGTATGGCACAGATACGCAGTATTTT. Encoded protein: CSASGAGRYGTDTQYF.

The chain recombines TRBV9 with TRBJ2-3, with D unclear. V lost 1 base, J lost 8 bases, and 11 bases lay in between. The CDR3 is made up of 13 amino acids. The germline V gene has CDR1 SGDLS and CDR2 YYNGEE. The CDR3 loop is CASSVLPGGTQYF. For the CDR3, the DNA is TGTGCCAGCAGCGTACTCCCCGGCGGTACGCAGTATTTT.

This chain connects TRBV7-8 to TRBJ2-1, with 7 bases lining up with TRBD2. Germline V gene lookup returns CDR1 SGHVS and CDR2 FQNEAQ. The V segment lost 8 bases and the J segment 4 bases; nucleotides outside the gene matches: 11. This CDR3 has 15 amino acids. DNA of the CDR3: TGTGCCAGCGTCCCCCTGGGGGGGGAATACAATGAGCAGTTCTTC. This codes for CASVPLGGEYNEQFF.

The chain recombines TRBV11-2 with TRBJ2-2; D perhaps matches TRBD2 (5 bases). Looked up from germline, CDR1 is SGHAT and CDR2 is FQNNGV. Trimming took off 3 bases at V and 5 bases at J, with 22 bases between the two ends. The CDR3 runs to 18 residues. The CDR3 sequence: CASSFPPQEVVPTGELFF. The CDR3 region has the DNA TGTGCCAGCAGCTTCCCCCCCCAGGAGGTCGTTCCGACCGGGGAGCTGTTTTTT.

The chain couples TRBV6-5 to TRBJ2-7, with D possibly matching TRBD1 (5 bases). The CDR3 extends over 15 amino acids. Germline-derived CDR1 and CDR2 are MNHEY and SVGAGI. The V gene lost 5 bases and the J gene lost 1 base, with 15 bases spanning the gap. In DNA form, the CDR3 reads TGTGCCAGCAGTCCTGAAGGGGTATCGTCCTACGAGCAGTACTTC. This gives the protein CASSPEGVSSYEQYF.

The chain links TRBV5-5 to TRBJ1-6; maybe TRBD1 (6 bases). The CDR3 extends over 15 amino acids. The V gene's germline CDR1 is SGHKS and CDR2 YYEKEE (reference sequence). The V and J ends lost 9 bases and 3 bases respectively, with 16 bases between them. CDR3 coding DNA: TGTGCCACGTCAGCGGGGGGCTTCTATAATTCACCCCTCCACTTT. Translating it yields CATSAGGFYNSPLHF.

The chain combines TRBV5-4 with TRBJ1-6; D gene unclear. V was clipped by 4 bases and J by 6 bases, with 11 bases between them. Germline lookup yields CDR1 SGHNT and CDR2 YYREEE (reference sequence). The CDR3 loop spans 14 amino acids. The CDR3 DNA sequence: TGTGCCAGCAGCCGGGAGCGTACTAATTCACCCCTCCACTTT. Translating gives CASSRERTNSPLHF.

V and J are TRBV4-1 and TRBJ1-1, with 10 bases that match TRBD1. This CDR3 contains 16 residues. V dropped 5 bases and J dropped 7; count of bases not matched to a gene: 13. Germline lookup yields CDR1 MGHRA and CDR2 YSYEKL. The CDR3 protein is CASSGRDRGLQGEAFF. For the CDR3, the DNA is TGCGCCAGCAGCGGCCGGGACAGGGGTCTTCAGGGTGAAGCTTTCTTT.